One TCR beta chain is described in this entry. The antigen is undetermined. This sample was included in a study of identifying expanded T cells in peripheral blood. Healthy donors had no documented immune events, such as infections, while sampled. Data came from immunoSEQ multiplex PCR; TCRdb stores just in-frame clones and leaves some out. The top ten clones hold 5.5% to 7% of a sample with about 94,000 clones, 70% to 90% of them seen once. Per the germline V gene, CDR1 is SGHNT and CDR2 is YYREEE (reference sequence). This CDR3 has 15 amino acids. V shed 4 bases and J 4 bases; nucleotides not matched to a gene: 9. Findings of the study overall: Technical replicates showed around 1.2 changed clones; roughly two weeks about 16; four weeks 19.

The chain carries TRBV5-4 and TRBJ1-1, with TRBD1 identical over 8 bases. Sample: blood. The clonotype comes from a person aged 18-70 years in good health. CDR3 loop: CASSTNTGGLTEAFF. DNA of the CDR3: TGTGCCAGCAGCACCAACACAGGGGGGCTCACTGAAGCTTTCTTT. Based on the CDR3 plus reference TRBV5-4 and TRBJ1-1, the full variable domain is ETGVTQSPTHLIKTRGQQVTLRCSSQSGHNTVSWYQQALGQGPQFIFQYYREEENGRGNFPPRFSGLQFPNYSSELNVNALELDDSALYLCASSTNTGGLTEAFFGQGTRLTVV.